Given below is one T cell receptor beta chain in context. Its antigen is as yet unknown. This specimen belongs to a study of identical twins. Points from the study as a whole: There was an excess of low generation probability in the out-of-frame alpha sequences that twins shared. Fewer insertions characterized abundant cord blood beta clonotypes, whereas memory repertoires showed none.

V shed 3 bases and J shed 4 bases, with 5 bases lying between them. Germline assignment: CDR1 KGHDR and CDR2 SFDVKD. CDR3 length: 12 residues. The authors used template switching to add a universal primer site and gave cDNA unique molecular identifiers. TCRdb redid the calling of the 5' RACE reads with MiXCR, one entry per CDR3 protein. The sample carries 500,000 to 650,000 distinct CDR3 sequences, around 22% recorded once. The same data also went into a second study, on yellow fever vaccine responses in identical twins.

The sequence was collected from a woman aged 18 to 35 in good health. The chain carries TRBV24-1 and TRBJ1-2; D not certain. Input material: CD4+ T cells sorted from blood. The CDR3 region has the DNA TGTGCCACCAGTGATCCTCCCTATGGCTACACCTTC. The encoded protein is CATSDPPYGYTF.